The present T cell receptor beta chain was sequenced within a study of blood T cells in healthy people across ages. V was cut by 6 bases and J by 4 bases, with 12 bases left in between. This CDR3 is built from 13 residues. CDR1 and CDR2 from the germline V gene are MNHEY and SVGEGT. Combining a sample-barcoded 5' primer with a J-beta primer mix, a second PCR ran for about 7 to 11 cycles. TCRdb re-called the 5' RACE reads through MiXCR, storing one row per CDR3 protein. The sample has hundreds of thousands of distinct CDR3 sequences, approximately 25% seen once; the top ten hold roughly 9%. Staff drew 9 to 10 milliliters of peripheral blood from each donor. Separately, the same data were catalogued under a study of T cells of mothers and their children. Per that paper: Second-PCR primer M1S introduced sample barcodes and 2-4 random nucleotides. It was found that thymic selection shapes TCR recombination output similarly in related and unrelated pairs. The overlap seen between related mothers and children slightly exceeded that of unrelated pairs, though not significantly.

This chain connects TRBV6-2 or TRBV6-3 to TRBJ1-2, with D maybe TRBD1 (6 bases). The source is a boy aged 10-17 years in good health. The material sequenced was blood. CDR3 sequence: CASSAGTFYGYTF. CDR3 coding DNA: TGTGCCAGCAGCGCCGGGACATTCTATGGCTACACCTTC.